This TCR beta chain was documented in a study of identical twins. This clonotype was counted between two and nine times. MiXCR, run by TCRdb on the 5' RACE reads, gives a single entry per CDR3 protein. The data show more than 400,000 distinct CDR3 sequences, around 15% seen once. This CDR3 contains 11 residues. V was cut by 6 bases and J by 2 bases, with 3 bases left in between. The V gene's germline CDR1 is MNHNS and CDR2 SASEGT. The same sample was also used in a study of yellow fever vaccine responses in identical twins.

Sample: CD4+ T cells sorted from blood. This sequence was found in a woman aged 18-29 years in good health. The chain links TRBV6-1 to TRBJ2-3; no clear D gene. Here the CDR3 reads CASRHTDTQYF. CDR3 DNA sequence: TGTGCCAGCAGGCACACAGATACGCAGTATTTT.